This T cell receptor (beta chain) came from a study of T cells in women clearing cervical HPV infection. immunoSEQ multiplex PCR used an average of around 1,200 ng genomic DNA. The method was immunoSEQ multiplex PCR; TCRdb's version includes in-frame clones alone and lacks a portion of them. The table lists about 39,000 clones, with approximately 4.8% in the top ten. HPV was found by MY09/MY11 PCR and dot-blot genotyping. The sample was blood buffy coat. This sequence was found in a woman aged 18 to 75 with a cervical HPV16 infection that either progressed to CIN3+ or cleared (not recorded which).

The CDR3 reads CASSQRTISGNTIYF. The CDR3 bases that were read are TGTGCCAGCAGCCAGCGTACGATCTCTGGAAACACC. The genes are TRBV14 and TRBJ1-3; D ambiguous. Read sequence stops 3 residues before the CDR3 end, and the germline J gene provides the missing end. The length of the CDR3 is 15 residues. Per germline, CDR1 SGHDN and CDR2 FVKESK. V lost 3 bases and J 0 bases, leaving 9 bases between the germline ends.